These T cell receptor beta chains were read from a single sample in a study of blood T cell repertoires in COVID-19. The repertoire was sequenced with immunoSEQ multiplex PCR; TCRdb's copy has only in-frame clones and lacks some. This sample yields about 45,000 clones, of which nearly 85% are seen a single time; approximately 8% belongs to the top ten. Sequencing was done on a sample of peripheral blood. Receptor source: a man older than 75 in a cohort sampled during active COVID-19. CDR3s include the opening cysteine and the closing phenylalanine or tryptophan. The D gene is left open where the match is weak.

TGTGCCAGCAGTTGGTCGAATCAGGGCGAATCACCCCTCCACTTT	CASSWSNQGESPLHF	TRBV6-5	-	TRBJ1-6
TGTGCCAGCCGTGGACAGGGGAGAGGAAACACCATATATTTT	CASRGQGRGNTIYF	TRBV28	TRBD1	TRBJ1-3
TGTGCCAGCAGCTTATTAGTCGACAGCTCTGGCTGGTACTTC	CASSLLVDSSGWYF	TRBV7-6	-	TRBJ2-5
TGCGCCAGCAGCCCGGGACAGGCGGATAGGGTCACTGAAGCTTTCTTT	CASSPGQADRVTEAFF	TRBV5-1	TRBD1	TRBJ1-1
TGTGCCAGCAGCTCCAGTCCGACAGTCCAAGAGACCCAGTACTTC	CASSSSPTVQETQYF	TRBV9	-	TRBJ2-5
TGTGCCAGCAGCCGGGGGGGCCAAGAGACCCAGTACTTC	CASSRGGQETQYF	TRBV7-3	TRBD2	TRBJ2-5
TGTGCCAGCTCACCGGGGGGGCTGAAGGCCGGGGAGCTGTTTTTT	CASSPGGLKAGELFF	TRBV18	-	TRBJ2-2
TGTGCCAGCAGCGTAGGCCTAGCGGACGAGCAGTACTTC	CASSVGLADEQYF	TRBV9	TRBD2	TRBJ2-7
TGTGCCACTGTCTCGGGACAGGGGTCCTACGAGCAGTACTTC	CATVSGQGSYEQYF	TRBV28	TRBD1	TRBJ2-7
TGTGCCAGCAGTCAATCTGGGGGCGAAAAACTGTTTTTT	CASSQSGGEKLFF	TRBV25-1	-	TRBJ1-4
TGTGCCAGCAGCGGACAGGGGAACCACGAGCAGTACTTC	CASSGQGNHEQYF	TRBV6-2/TRBV6-3	TRBD1	TRBJ2-7
TGTGCCAGTAGTATTACCGCGGGGGGGCTTGAGACCCAGTACTTC	CASSITAGGLETQYF	TRBV19	TRBD2	TRBJ2-5
TGTGCCAGCAAGGGGACAGGGGCAGGGCAGCCCCAGCATTTT	CASKGTGAGQPQHF	TRBV2	TRBD1	TRBJ1-5
TGTGCCAGCAGAAATGCGGACAGTGGTGGCTACACCTTC	CASRNADSGGYTF	TRBV28	-	TRBJ1-2
TGTGCCAGCTCGCCGGGATCCCCCTACGAGCAGTACTTC	CASSPGSPYEQYF	TRBV18	-	TRBJ2-7
TGTGCCAGCAGCCCGAAGCGGGGCGTCAATGAGCAGTTCTTC	CASSPKRGVNEQFF	TRBV3-1/TRBV3-2	TRBD2	TRBJ2-1
TGTGCCAGCAGTTTCGGTACAGGGGGCATCGAGACCCAGTACTTC	CASSFGTGGIETQYF	TRBV28	TRBD1	TRBJ2-5
TGTGCCAGTAGTACCAGACAGGGGGGGCACTACGAGCAGTACTTC	CASSTRQGGHYEQYF	TRBV19	TRBD1	TRBJ2-7